This TCR beta chain was documented in a study of response to subunit inactivated influenza vaccine. The V gene lost 2 bases and the J gene lost 1 base, with 11 bases spanning the gap. The CDR3 totals 16 residues. Germline CDR1 is MNHEY and CDR2 is SMNVEV (reference sequence). One entry per CDR3 protein results from TCRdb running MiXCR on the RT-PCR reads. This sample yields hundreds of thousands of distinct CDR3 sequences, of which 13% are seen a single time; 10% to 15% belongs to the top ten. With respect to this clonotype: Its matching antigen is unknown.

The study, taken as a whole, reports: Few additional T cells are recruited per seasonal influenza vaccination, authors suggested.

V and J are TRBV27 and TRBJ2-2; D is perhaps TRBD1 (5 bases). This material consisted of PBMCs from blood, taken 45 days after vaccination. The TCR originated in a man aged 45-65 years who received an inactivated influenza vaccine. CDR3 DNA: TGTGCCAGCAGTTTAGGGGCAGGGCGGAACACCGGGGAGCTGTTTTTT. It yields the protein CASSLGAGRNTGELFF.